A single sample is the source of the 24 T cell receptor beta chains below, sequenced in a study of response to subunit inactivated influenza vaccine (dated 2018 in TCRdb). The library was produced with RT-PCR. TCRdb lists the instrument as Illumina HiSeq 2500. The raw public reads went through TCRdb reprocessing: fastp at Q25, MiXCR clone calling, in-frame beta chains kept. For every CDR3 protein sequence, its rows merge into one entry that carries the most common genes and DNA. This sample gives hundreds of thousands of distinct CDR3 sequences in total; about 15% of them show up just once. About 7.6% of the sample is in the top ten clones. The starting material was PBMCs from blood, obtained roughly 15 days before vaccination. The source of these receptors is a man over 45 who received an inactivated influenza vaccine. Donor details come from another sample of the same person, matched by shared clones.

Written as DNA, the CDR3 is TGTGCCAGCAGGAAGGGACAGGGGCTTGGAGAGACCCAGTACTTC. Translation: CASRKGQGLGETQYF. The genes are TRBV27 and TRBJ2-5; 10 nucleotides match TRBD1. Unmatched junction bases numbered 8, after V lost 6 bases and J lost 4 bases. Germline CDR1 reads MNHEY; CDR2 reads SMNVEV (reference sequence). The CDR3 covers 15 residues.

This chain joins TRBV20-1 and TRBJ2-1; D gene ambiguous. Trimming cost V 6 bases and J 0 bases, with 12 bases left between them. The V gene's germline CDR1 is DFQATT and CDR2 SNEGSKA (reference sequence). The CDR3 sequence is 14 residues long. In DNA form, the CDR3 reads TGCAGTGCCCCGACATTGCCCTCCTACAATGAGCAGTTCTTC. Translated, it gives CSAPTLPSYNEQFF.

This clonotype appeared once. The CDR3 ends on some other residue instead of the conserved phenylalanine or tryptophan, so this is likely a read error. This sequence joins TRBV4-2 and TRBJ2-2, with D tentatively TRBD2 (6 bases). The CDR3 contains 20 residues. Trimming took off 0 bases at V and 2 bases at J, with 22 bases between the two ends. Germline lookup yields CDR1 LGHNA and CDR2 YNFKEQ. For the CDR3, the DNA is TGTGCCAGCAGCCAAGAGGGCATGGGGGGAGGAATTTTTAACACCGGGGAGCTGTTTGTT. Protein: CASSQEGMGGGIFNTGELFV.

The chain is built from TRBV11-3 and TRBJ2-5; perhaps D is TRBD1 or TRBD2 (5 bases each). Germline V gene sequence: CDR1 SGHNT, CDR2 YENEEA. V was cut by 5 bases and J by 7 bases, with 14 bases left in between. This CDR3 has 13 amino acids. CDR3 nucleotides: TGTGCCAGCAGCCCGCACGGGGCGGGGACCCAGTACTTC. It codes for CASSPHGAGTQYF.

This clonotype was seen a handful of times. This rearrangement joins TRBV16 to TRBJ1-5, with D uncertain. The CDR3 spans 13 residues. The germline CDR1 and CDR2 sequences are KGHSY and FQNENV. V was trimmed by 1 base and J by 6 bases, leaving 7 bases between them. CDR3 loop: CASSQYMGQPQHF. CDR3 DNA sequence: TGTGCCAGCAGCCAATACATGGGTCAGCCCCAGCATTTT.

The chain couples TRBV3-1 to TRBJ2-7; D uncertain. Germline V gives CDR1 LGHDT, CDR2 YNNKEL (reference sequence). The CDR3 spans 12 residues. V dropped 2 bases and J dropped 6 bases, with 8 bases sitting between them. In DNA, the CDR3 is TGTGCCAGCAGCCAAACGACTCCCGAGCAGTACTTC. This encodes CASSQTTPEQYF.

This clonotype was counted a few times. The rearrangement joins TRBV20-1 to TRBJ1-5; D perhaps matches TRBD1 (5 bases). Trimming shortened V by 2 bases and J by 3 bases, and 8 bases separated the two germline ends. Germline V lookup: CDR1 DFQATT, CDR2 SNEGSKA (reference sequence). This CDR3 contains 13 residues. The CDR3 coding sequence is TGCAGTGCTAGACAGGGTTACAATCAGCCCCAGCATTTT. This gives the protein CSARQGYNQPQHF.

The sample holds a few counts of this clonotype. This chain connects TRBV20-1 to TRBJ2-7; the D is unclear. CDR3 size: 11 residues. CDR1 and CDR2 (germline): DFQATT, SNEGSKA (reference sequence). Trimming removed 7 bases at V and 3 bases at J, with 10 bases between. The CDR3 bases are TGCAGTGTAAAAGTCTTCTACGAGCAGTACTTC. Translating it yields CSVKVFYEQYF.

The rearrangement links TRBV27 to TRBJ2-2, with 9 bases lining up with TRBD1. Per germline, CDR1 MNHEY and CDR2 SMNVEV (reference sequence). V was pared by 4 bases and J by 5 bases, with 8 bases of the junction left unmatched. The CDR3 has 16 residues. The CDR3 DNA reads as TGTGCCAGCAGTTCCTACAGGGGGCTATTTACCGGGGAGCTGTTTTTT. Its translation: CASSSYRGLFTGELFF.

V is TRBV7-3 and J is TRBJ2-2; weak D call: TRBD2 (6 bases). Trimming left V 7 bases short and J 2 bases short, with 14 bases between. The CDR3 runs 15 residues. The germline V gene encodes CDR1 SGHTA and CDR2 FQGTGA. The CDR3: CASTTGGLNTGELFF. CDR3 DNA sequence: TGTGCCAGCACCACCGGGGGACTTAACACCGGGGAGCTGTTTTTT.

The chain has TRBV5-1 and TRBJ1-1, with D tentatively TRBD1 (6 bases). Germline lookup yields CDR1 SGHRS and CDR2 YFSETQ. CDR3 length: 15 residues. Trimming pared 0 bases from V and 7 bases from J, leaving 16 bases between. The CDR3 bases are TGCGCCAGCAGCTTGGGGAGGGACAAGAGCAATGAAGCTTTCTTT. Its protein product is CASSLGRDKSNEAFF.

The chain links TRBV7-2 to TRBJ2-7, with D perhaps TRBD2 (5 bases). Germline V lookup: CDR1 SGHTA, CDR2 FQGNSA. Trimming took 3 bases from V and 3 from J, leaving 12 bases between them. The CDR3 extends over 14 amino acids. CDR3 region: CASSFVGDFYEQYF. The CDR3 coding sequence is TGTGCCAGCAGCTTCGTGGGAGACTTCTACGAGCAGTACTTC.

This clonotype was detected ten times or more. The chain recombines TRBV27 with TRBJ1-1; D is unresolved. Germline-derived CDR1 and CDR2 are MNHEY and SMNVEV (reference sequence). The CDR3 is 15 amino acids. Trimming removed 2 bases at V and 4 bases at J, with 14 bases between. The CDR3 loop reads CASSLRTTSGTEAFF. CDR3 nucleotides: TGTGCCAGCAGTTTAAGGACGACCTCGGGCACTGAAGCTTTCTTT.

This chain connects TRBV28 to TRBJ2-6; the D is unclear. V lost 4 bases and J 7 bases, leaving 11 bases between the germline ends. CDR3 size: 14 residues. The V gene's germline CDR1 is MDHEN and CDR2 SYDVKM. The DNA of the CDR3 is TGTGCCAGCAGTTCATCCCAAGGAGCCAACGTCCTGACTTTC. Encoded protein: CASSSSQGANVLTF. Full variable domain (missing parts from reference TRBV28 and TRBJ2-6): DVKVTQSSRYLVKRTGEKVFLECVQDMDHENMFWYRQDPGLGLRLIYFSYDVKMKEKGDIPEGYSVSREKKERFSLILESASTNQTSMYLCASSSSQGANVLTFGAGSRLTVL.

In DNA, the CDR3 is TGCGCCAGCAGCCAAGAAATCAACTCCTACGAGCAGTACTTC. As protein: CASSQEINSYEQYF. V usage is TRBV4-3 and J usage is TRBJ2-7; D unresolved. V was cut by 0 bases and J by 0 bases, with 6 bases left in between. From germline, CDR1 is LGHNA and CDR2 YSLEER. The CDR3 spans 14 residues.

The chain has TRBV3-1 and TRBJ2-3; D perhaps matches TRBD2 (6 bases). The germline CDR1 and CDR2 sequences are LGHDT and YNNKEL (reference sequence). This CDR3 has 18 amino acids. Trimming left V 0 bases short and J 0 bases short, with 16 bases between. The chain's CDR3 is CASSQDYVGRDSTDTQYF. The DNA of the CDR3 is TGTGCCAGCAGCCAAGATTATGTGGGGCGGGACAGCACAGATACGCAGTATTTT.

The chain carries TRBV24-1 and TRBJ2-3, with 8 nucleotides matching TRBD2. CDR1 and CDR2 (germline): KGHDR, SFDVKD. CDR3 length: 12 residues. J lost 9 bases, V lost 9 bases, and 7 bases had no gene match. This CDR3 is CATGLGGGTQYF. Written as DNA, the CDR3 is TGTGCCACCGGACTTGGCGGGGGGACGCAGTATTTT.

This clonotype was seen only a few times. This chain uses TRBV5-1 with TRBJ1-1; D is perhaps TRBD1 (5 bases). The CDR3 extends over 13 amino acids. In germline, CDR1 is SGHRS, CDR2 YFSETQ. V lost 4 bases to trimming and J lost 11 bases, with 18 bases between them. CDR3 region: CASSGTWGGAAFF. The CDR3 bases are TGCGCCAGCAGCGGTACCTGGGGGGGAGCGGCTTTCTTT.

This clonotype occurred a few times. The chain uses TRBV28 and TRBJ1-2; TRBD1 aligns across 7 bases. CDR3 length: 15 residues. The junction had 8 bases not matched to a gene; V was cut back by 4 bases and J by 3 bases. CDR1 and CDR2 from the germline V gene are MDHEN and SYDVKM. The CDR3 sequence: CASSSPTGSDYGYTF. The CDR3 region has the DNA TGTGCCAGCAGTTCCCCGACAGGGTCAGACTATGGCTACACCTTC.

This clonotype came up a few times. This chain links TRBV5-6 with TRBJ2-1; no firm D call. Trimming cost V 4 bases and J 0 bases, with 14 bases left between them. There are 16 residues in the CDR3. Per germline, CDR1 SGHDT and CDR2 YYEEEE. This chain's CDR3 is CASSQPYGYSYNEQFF. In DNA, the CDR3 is TGTGCCAGCAGCCAACCCTACGGGTACTCCTACAATGAGCAGTTCTTC.

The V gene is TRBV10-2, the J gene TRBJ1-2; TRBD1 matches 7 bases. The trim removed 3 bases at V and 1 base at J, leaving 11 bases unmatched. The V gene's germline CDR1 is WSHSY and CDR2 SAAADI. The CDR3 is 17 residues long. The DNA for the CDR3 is TGCGCCAGCAGTGATCCAATCCGGGACAGAGTTAACTATGGCTACACCTTC. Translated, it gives CASSDPIRDRVNYGYTF.

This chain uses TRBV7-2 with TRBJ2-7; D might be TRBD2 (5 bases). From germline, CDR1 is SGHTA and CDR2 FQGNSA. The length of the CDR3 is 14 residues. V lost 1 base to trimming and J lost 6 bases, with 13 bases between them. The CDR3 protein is CASSLVTGVSEQYF. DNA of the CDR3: TGTGCCAGCAGCTTAGTTACCGGGGTAAGCGAGCAGTACTTC.

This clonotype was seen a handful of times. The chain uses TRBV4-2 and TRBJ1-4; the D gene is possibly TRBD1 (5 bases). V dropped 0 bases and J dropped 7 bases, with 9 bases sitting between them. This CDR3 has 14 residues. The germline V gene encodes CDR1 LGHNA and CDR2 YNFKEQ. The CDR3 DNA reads TGTGCCAGCAGCCAAGATGGGGGAAGTGAAAAACTGTTTTTT. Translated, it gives CASSQDGGSEKLFF.

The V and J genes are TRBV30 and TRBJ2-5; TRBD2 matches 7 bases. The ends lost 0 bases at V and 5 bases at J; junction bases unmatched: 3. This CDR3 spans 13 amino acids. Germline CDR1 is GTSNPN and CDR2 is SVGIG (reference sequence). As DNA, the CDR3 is TGTGCCTGGAGTGTGCCCGGGGGGGAGACCCAGTACTTC. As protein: CAWSVPGGETQYF.